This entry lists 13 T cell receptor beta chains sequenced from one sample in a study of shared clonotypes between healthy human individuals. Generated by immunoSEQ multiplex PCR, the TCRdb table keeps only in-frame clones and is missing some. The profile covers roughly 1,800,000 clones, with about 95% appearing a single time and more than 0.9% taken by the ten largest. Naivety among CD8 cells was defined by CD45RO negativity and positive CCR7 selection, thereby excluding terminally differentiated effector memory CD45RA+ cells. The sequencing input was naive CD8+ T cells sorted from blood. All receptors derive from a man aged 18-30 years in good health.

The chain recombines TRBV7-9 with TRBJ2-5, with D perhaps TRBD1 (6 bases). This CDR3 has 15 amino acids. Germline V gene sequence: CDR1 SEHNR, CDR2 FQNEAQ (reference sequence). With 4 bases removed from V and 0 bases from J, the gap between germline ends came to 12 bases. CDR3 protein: CASSSQGVNQETQYF. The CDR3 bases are TGTGCCAGCAGCTCACAGGGCGTGAACCAAGAGACCCAGTACTTC.

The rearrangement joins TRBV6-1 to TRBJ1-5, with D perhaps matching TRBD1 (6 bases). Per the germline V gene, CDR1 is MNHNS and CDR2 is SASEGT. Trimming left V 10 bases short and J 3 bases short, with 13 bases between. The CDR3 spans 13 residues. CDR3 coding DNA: TGTGCCACCAGGGGACCGAACAATCAGCCCCAGCATTTT. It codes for CATRGPNNQPQHF.

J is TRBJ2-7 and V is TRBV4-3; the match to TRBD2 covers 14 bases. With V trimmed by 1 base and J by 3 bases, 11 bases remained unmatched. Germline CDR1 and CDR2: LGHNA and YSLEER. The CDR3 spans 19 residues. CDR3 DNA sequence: TGCGCCAGCAGCCAAGTGGGGTGGGCGGGGACTAGCGGGAGCTACGAGCAGTACTTC. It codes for CASSQVGWAGTSGSYEQYF.

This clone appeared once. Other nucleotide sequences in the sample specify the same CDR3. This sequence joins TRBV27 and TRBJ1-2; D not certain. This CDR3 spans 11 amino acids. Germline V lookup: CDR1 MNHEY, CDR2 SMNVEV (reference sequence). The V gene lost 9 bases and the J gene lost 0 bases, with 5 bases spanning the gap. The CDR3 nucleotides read TGTGCCAGTCGTACTAACTATGGCTACACCTTC. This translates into CASRTNYGYTF.

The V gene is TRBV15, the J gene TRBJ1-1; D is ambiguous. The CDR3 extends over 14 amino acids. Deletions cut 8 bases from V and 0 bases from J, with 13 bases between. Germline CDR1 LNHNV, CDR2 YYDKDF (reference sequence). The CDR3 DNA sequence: TGTGCCACCGCACCAGGTAGGATGAACACTGAAGCTTTCTTT. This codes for CATAPGRMNTEAFF.

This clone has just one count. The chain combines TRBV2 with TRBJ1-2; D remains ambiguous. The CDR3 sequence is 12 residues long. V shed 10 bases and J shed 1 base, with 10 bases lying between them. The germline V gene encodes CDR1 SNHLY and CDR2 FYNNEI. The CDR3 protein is CATVEGNYGYTF. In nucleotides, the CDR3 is TGTGCCACCGTTGAGGGTAACTATGGCTACACCTTC.

The chain's CDR3 is CASRAENQETQYF. The CDR3 bases are TGTGCCAGCAGGGCGGAGAATCAAGAGACCCAGTACTTC. The V gene is TRBV11-2, the J gene TRBJ2-5; D not resolved. CDR3 size: 13 residues. Germline V CDR1 and CDR2: SGHAT, FQNNGV. V was pared by 6 bases and J by 2 bases, with 10 bases between.

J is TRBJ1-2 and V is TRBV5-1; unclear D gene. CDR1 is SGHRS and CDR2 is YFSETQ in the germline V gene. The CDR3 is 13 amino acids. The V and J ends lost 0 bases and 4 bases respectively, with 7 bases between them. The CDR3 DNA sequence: TGCGCCAGCAGCTTGGCCATGGGCTATGGCTACACCTTC. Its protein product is CASSLAMGYGYTF. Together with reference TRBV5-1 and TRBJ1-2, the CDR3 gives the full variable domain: KAGVTQTPRYLIKTRGQQVTLSCSPISGHRSVSWYQQTPGQGLQFLFEYFSETQRNKGNFPGRFSGRQFSNSRSEMNVSTLELGDSALYLCASSLAMGYGYTFGSGTRLTVV.

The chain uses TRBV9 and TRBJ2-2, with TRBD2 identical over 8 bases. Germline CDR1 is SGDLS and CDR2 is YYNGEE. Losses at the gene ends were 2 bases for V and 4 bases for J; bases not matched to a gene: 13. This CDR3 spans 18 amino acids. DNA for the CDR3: TGTGCCAGCAGCGTCTCCCGGGAGGGCAGGACAATCACCGGGGAGCTGTTTTTT. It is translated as CASSVSREGRTITGELFF.

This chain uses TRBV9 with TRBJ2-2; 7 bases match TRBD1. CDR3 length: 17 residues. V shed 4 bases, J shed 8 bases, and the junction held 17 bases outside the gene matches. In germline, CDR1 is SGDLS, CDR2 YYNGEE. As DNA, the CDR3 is TGTGCCAGCAGCTCCCTTCGGGACAGAGGATTTAAGGGGGAGCTGTTTTTT. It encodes CASSSLRDRGFKGELFF.

CDR3 region: CSVEGGEDYEQYF. CDR3 sequence (DNA): TGCAGCGTTGAGGGCGGGGAGGACTACGAGCAGTACTTC. J is TRBJ2-7 and V is TRBV29-1, with a possible D match to TRBD2 (6 bases). The length of the CDR3 is 13 residues. Germline V CDR1 and CDR2: SQVTM, ANQGSEA. V shed 3 bases and J shed 3 bases, with 12 bases lying between them.

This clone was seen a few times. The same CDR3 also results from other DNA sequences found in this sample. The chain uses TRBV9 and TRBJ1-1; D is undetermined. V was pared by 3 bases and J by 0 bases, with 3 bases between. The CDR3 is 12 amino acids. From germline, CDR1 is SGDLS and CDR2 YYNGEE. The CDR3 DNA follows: TGTGCCAGCAGCGGGGTGAACACTGAAGCTTTCTTT. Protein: CASSGVNTEAFF.

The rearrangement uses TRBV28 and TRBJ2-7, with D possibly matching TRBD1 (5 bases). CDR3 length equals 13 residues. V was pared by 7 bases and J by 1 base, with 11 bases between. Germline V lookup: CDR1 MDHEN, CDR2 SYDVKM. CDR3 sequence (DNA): TGTGCCAGCACCATTAGGGGTTCCTACGAGCAGTACTTC. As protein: CASTIRGSYEQYF.